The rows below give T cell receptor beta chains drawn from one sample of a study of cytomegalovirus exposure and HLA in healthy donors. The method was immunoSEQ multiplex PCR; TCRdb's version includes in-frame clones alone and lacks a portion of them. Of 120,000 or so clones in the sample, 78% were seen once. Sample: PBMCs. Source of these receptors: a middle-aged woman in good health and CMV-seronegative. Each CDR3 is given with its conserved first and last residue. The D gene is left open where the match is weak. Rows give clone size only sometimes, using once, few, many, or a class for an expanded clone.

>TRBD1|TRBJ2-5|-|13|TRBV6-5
CASRKTGEETQYF
TGTGCCAGCAGAAAGACAGGGGAAGAGACCCAGTACTTC
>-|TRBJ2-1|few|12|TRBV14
CASSVSNLEQFF
TGTGCCAGCAGCGTCTCAAACTTGGAGCAGTTCTTC
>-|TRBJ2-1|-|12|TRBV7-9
CSSSFRVSEQFF
TGTTCCAGCAGCTTCAGGGTGAGTGAGCAGTTCTTC
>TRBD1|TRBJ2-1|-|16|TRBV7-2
CASSPWTGNGYNEQFF
TGTGCCAGCAGCCCATGGACAGGGAATGGGTACAATGAGCAGTTCTTC
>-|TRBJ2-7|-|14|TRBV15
CATSRDVGSYEQYF
TGTGCCACCAGCAGAGACGTCGGCTCCTACGAGCAGTACTTC
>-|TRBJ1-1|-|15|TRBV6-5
CASSTQRSSVTEAFF
TGTGCCAGCAGTACCCAGAGGTCCTCGGTCACTGAAGCTTTCTTT
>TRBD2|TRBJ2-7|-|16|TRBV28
CASNPPGILGTSEQYF
TGTGCCAGTAACCCTCCGGGGATCTTAGGGACTAGCGAGCAGTACTTC
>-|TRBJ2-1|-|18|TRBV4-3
CASSPHPPGSRNYNEQFF
TGCGCCAGCAGCCCTCATCCCCCAGGGTCACGCAACTACAATGAGCAGTTCTTC
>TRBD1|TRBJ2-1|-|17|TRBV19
CASRDDSGQGYYGEQFF
TGTGCCAGTAGGGACGATTCGGGACAGGGGTATTATGGTGAGCAGTTCTTC
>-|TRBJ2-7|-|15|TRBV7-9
CASSRGQTFSYEQYF
TGTGCCAGCAGCCGCGGGCAGACCTTCTCCTACGAGCAGTACTTC
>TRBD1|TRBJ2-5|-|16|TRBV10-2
CASSGLLGQGGETQYF
TGCGCCAGCAGTGGACTTCTCGGACAGGGTGGCGAGACCCAGTACTTC
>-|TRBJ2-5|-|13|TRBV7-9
CASSPGSQETQYF
TGTGCCAGCAGCCCCGGGAGCCAAGAGACCCAGTACTTC
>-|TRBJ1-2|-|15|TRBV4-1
CASSQASTVPYGYTF
TGCGCCAGCAGCCAGGCCAGTACAGTTCCCTATGGCTACACCTTC
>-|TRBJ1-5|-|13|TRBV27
CASSSNLNQPQHF
TGTGCCAGCAGTTCTAACCTCAATCAGCCCCAGCATTTT
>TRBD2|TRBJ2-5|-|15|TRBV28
CASSPGTSGSRTQYF
TGTGCCAGCAGTCCCGGGACTAGCGGGAGTCGGACCCAGTACTTC
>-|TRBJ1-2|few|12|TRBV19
CASSIGRDGYTF
TGTGCCAGTAGTATTGGCAGGGATGGCTACACCTTC
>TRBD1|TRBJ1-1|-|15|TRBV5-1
CASSPTRTGAPEAFF
TGCGCCAGCAGCCCCACGAGGACAGGGGCCCCTGAAGCTTTCTTT
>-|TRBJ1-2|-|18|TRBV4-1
CASSLRDWTQDPNYGYTF
TGCGCCAGCAGCCTCCGAGACTGGACACAGGACCCGAACTATGGCTACACCTTC
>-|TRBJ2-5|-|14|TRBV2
CASRYGEYQETQYF
TGTGCCAGCAGATACGGGGAATACCAAGAGACCCAGTACTTC
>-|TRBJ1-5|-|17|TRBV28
CASSGRHLTFSNQPQHF
TGTGCCAGCAGTGGGAGGCACCTAACCTTTAGCAATCAGCCCCAGCATTTT
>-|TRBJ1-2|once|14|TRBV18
CASSSRHPGFGYTF
TGTGCCAGCTCGAGTAGGCACCCAGGGTTTGGCTACACCTTC
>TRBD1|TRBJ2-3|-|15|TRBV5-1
CASSPGQGVTDTQYF
TGCGCCAGCAGCCCGGGACAGGGAGTAACAGATACGCAGTATTTT
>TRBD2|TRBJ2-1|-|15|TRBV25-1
CASSESGGSHNEQFF
TGTGCCAGCAGTGAATCTGGCGGGAGCCACAATGAGCAGTTCTTC
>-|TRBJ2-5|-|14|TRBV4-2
CASSDGGLKETQYF
TGTGCCAGCAGCGACGGAGGACTCAAAGAGACCCAGTACTTC
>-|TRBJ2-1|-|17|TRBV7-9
CASSYSVGVSFYNEQFF
TGTGCCAGCAGCTATAGCGTCGGAGTAAGCTTCTACAATGAGCAGTTCTTC
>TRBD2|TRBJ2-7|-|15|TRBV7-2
CASSRTGGSSYEQYF
TGTGCCAGCAGTCGTACGGGCGGGAGCTCCTACGAGCAGTACTTC
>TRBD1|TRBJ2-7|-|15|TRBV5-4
CASSPLTGLLDEQYF
TGTGCCAGCAGCCCTTTGACAGGGCTCCTCGACGAGCAGTACTTC
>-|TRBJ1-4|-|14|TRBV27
CASSSMAPNEKLFF
TGTGCCAGCAGCTCGATGGCACCTAATGAAAAACTGTTTTTT
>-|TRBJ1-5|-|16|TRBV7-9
CASSDENWGGNQPQHF
TGTGCCAGCAGCGACGAGAATTGGGGCGGTAATCAGCCCCAGCATTTT
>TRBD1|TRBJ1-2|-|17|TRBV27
CASKGWGQRSVFYGYTF
TGTGCCAGCAAGGGGTGGGGACAGAGGTCGGTTTTCTATGGCTACACCTTC
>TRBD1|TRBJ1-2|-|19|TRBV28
CASSSSPGQGFLSNYGYTF
TGTGCCAGCAGTTCCTCCCCGGGACAGGGGTTTCTTTCTAACTATGGCTACACCTTC